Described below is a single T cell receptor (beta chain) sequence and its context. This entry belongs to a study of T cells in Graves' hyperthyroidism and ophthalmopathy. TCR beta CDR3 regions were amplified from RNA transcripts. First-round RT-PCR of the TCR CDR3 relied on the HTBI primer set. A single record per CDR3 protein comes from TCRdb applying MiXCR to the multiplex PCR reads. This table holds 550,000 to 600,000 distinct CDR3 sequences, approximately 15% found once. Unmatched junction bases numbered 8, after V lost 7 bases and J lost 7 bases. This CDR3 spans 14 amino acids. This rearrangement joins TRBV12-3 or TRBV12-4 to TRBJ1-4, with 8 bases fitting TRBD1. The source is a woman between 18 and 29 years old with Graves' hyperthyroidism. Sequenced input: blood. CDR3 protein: CASIGTGRGEKLFF. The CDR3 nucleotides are TGTGCCAGCATTGGGACAGGTCGAGGTGAAAAACTGTTTTTT.